The 4 T cell receptor beta chains below were found in one sample sequenced in a study of blood T cell repertoires in COVID-19. Here immunoSEQ multiplex PCR was the method, and the copy in TCRdb shows in-frame clones only, minus some. The sample holds under 300,000 clones; approximately 80% are singletons and the top ten take 1.9%. The sample was peripheral blood. These receptors came from a man aged 30 to 39 who had recovered from COVID-19.

V is TRBV5-4 and J is TRBJ2-2; 11 nucleotides agree with TRBD1. The CDR3 consists of 16 residues. V shed 3 bases and J 0 bases; nucleotides not matched to a gene: 1. Germline CDR1 is SGHNT and CDR2 is YYREEE (reference sequence). CDR3: CASSSGQGANTGELFF. Written as DNA, the CDR3 is TGTGCCAGCAGCTCGGGACAGGGGGCGAACACCGGGGAGCTGTTTTTT.

V is TRBV10-2 and J is TRBJ1-1; no firm D call. Germline CDR1 reads WSHSY; CDR2 reads SAAADI. CDR3 length: 13 amino acids. Between the trimmed V and J ends, which lost 4 bases and 4 bases, there was a span of 10 bases. In nucleotides, the CDR3 is TGCGCCAGCAGTGCTCAGAGGAGCACTGAAGCTTTCTTT. Amino acids: CASSAQRSTEAFF.

This clone was picked up one time. This chain connects TRBV6-5 to TRBJ2-7, with 11 positions matching TRBD1. The CDR3 length is 13 residues. Germline loops: CDR1 MNHEY, CDR2 SVGAGI. J was trimmed by 7 bases and V by 6 bases; bases with no gene match: 5. The CDR3 sequence: CASRDRGHGEQYV. Written as DNA, the CDR3 is TGTGCCAGCAGGGACAGGGGGCATGGAGAGCAGTACGTC.

The gene calls are TRBV13 and TRBJ1-1; D uncertain. The CDR3 spans 14 residues. Germline values: CDR1 PRHDT, CDR2 FYEKMQ (reference sequence). V was pared by 3 bases and J by 4 bases, with 12 bases between. CDR3 DNA: TGTGCCAGCAGCTTGAGGGTGATGAGCACTGAAGCTTTCTTT. Encoded protein: CASSLRVMSTEAFF.